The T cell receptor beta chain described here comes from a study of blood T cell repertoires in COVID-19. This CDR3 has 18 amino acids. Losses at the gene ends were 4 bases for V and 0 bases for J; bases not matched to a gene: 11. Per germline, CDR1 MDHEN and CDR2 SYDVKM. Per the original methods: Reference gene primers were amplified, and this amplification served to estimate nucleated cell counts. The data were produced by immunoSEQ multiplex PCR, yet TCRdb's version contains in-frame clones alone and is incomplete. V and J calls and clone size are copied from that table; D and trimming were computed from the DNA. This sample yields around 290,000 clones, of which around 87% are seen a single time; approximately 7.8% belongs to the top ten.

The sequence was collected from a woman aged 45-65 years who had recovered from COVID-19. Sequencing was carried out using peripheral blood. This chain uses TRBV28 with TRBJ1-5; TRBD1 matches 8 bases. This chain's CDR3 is CASSSGQGGGFSNQPQHF. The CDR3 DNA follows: TGTGCCAGCAGTTCCGGACAGGGTGGGGGATTTAGCAATCAGCCCCAGCATTTT.